The 14 T cell receptor beta chains below come from one sample, sequenced in a study of blood T cell repertoires in COVID-19. TCRdb keeps only in-frame clones here, not all; method: immunoSEQ multiplex PCR. The sample lists approximately 220,000 clones, roughly 88% occurring once. The specimen sequenced was peripheral blood. The receptors stem from a man aged 40-49 years with acute or convalescent COVID-19.

This clone was detected only once. This chain uses TRBV7-2 with TRBJ2-7; 15 bases map to TRBD2. The CDR3 covers 18 residues. V lost 4 bases and J lost 0; bases outside the gene matches: 7. Germline CDR1 and CDR2: SGHTA and FQGNSA. The CDR3 region is CASSSGTSGRTVSYEQYF. The CDR3 DNA sequence: TGTGCCAGCAGCTCCGGGACTAGCGGGAGGACTGTCTCCTACGAGCAGTACTTC.

The chain uses TRBV19 and TRBJ1-5; unclear D gene. Germline V CDR1 and CDR2: LNHDA, SQIVND (reference sequence). The CDR3 is made up of 16 amino acids. The V end was cut by 7 bases, the J end by 0 bases, with 16 bases between. As DNA, the CDR3 is TGTGCCAGTACTCCTACCGCGGATCATAGCAATCAGCCCCAGCATTTT. This sequence encodes CASTPTADHSNQPQHF.

A single count supports this clone. The chain is built from TRBV3-1 (or the pseudogene TRBV3-2) and TRBJ2-7; D possibly corresponds to TRBD2 (5 bases). V was trimmed by 2 bases and J by 5 bases, leaving 7 bases between them. Germline CDR1 reads LGHDT; CDR2 reads YNNKEL (reference sequence). This CDR3 has 12 residues. CDR3 sequence reads: CASSQTRDEQYF. In DNA, the CDR3 is TGTGCCAGCAGCCAAACGAGGGACGAGCAGTACTTC.

This rearrangement joins TRBV7-6 to TRBJ2-7, with 11 bases lining up with TRBD2. Germline CDR1 is SGHVS and CDR2 is FNYEAQ. Germline trimming cut 4 bases from V and 5 bases from J; bases unmatched to any gene: 16. The CDR3 runs 18 residues. CDR3: CASSSLRARTSGRNEQYF. The DNA of the CDR3 is TGTGCCAGCAGCTCCCTCCGGGCACGGACTAGCGGGCGGAACGAGCAGTACTTC. Combining the CDR3 with reference TRBV7-6 and TRBJ2-7 gives the whole variable domain GAGVSQSPRYKVTKRGQDVALRCDPISGHVSLYWYRQALGQGPEFLTYFNYEAQQDKSGLPNDRFSAERPEGSISTLTIQRTEQRDSAMYRCASSSLRARTSGRNEQYFGPGTRLTVT.

This chain uses TRBV27 with TRBJ1-1; D ambiguous. The CDR3 contains 14 residues. Germline CDR1 and CDR2: MNHEY and SMNVEV (reference sequence). Deletions cut 5 bases from V and 5 bases from J, with 15 bases between. The CDR3 DNA reads TGTGCCAGCAGTCCTTGGACTGGAGAGACTGAAGCTTTCTTT. It encodes CASSPWTGETEAFF.

This clone appeared a few times. The V and J genes are TRBV27 and TRBJ1-1, with D maybe TRBD1 (5 bases). The CDR3 length is 14 residues. Germline loops: CDR1 MNHEY, CDR2 SMNVEV (reference sequence). V was cut by 5 bases and J by 4 bases, with 14 bases left in between. The CDR3 is CASSPRGPGTEAFF. The DNA of the CDR3 is TGTGCCAGCAGTCCGCGGGGACCGGGCACTGAAGCTTTCTTT.

The chain joins TRBV20-1 to TRBJ1-2; D remains ambiguous. V gave up 3 bases and J gave up 4 bases, with 9 bases separating them. In germline, CDR1 is DFQATT, CDR2 SNEGSKA (reference sequence). The CDR3 loop spans 12 amino acids. CDR3 nucleotide sequence: TGCAGTGCTAGTCCAGAATCCTATGGCTACACCTTC. Protein sequence: CSASPESYGYTF.

V usage is TRBV18 and J usage is TRBJ2-1; no definite D call. Trimming stripped 3 bases from V and 8 bases from J, with 11 bases between. Germline CDR1 is KGHSH and CDR2 is LQKENI. The CDR3 is 13 amino acids. The CDR3 region is CASSPLIYDEQFF. The CDR3 DNA sequence: TGTGCCAGCTCACCCCTTATCTATGATGAGCAGTTCTTC.

The rearrangement joins TRBV13 to TRBJ2-2, with D possibly matching TRBD1 (5 bases). The CDR3 totals 19 residues. The ends were cut back, 6 bases at V and 1 base at J, with 24 bases in the middle. Germline CDR1 is PRHDT and CDR2 is FYEKMQ (reference sequence). CDR3 protein: CASSSQSYRPRKNTGELFF. In DNA form, the CDR3 reads TGTGCCAGCAGTTCGCAAAGCTACAGGCCGCGTAAGAACACCGGGGAGCTGTTTTTT.

The rearrangement uses TRBV27 and TRBJ1-1; 7 bases map to TRBD1. The V and J ends lost 5 bases and 1 base, in that order; junction bases with no gene match: 10. The germline V gene encodes CDR1 MNHEY and CDR2 SMNVEV (reference sequence). The CDR3 extends over 16 amino acids. CDR3 sequence reads: CASSPATGTKNTEAFF. CDR3 nucleotide sequence: TGTGCCAGCAGTCCCGCGACAGGGACAAAGAACACTGAAGCTTTCTTT.

The chain couples TRBV25-1 to TRBJ1-2; 10 nucleotides match TRBD1. V dropped 4 bases and J dropped 8; count of bases not matched to a gene: 19. Germline V gene data show CDR1 as MGHDK and CDR2 as SYGVNS. The CDR3 covers 18 residues. CDR3 sequence reads: CASSGSLGRDRGSSGYTF. The CDR3 bases are TGTGCCAGCAGTGGCTCCCTCGGCCGGGACAGGGGTAGCTCCGGCTACACCTTC.

In its sample, this clone was seen a few times. V gene TRBV11-2 combines with J gene TRBJ2-7; TRBD2 aligns across 10 bases. Trimming cost V 3 bases and J 6 bases; bases outside gene matches: 5. The CDR3 spans 14 residues. Germline loops: CDR1 SGHAT, CDR2 FQNNGV. CDR3 protein: CASSFEREGTEQYF. The CDR3 nucleotides are TGTGCCAGCAGCTTTGAGCGGGAGGGCACCGAGCAGTACTTC.

This sequence joins TRBV4-2 and TRBJ2-3, with 13 bases that match TRBD2. Germline V gives CDR1 LGHNA, CDR2 YNFKEQ. The V gene end was trimmed by 3 bases and the J gene end by 2 bases; junction bases not matched to a gene: 2. There are 16 residues in the CDR3. CDR3 DNA sequence: TGTGCCAGCAGCCACACTAGCGGGAGGGCCACAGATACGCAGTATTTT. This codes for CASSHTSGRATDTQYF.

The chain has TRBV5-1 and TRBJ1-1; D perhaps matches TRBD1 (6 bases). This CDR3 contains 12 residues. V lost 4 bases and J 9 bases, leaving 13 bases between the germline ends. Germline V gene data show CDR1 as SGHRS and CDR2 as YFSETQ. CDR3 in amino acids: CASSRPGEKAFF. In DNA, the CDR3 is TGCGCCAGCAGCCGGCCAGGGGAGAAAGCTTTCTTT.